This TCR beta chain was recorded in a study of CD8 T cells in ankylosing spondylitis. Overall study results and limits: Some motif variants had been reported before (in reactive arthritis synovial fluid and blood). Reported data indicate significant enrichment of disease-linked clones within matched ankylosing spondylitis synovial fluid. Characteristic of ankylosing spondylitis blood, it appeared, was a TCR beta motif comprising roughly 8 highly homologous variants.

With molecular barcodes, quantitative 5'-RACE was used to make the TCR beta libraries. One entry per CDR3 protein results from TCRdb running MiXCR on the 5' RACE reads. The sample has 400,000 or so distinct CDR3 sequences; roughly 27% are singletons. This clonotype was observed a handful of times. What it recognizes is unknown. This CDR3 contains 16 residues. Trimming at V came to 3 bases and at J to 6 bases, leaving 7 bases not matched to a gene. This chain connects TRBV12-3 or TRBV12-4 to TRBJ1-5; TRBD1 matches at 11 bases. The sequencing sample was made of blood, either unsorted or a sorted T cell fraction (not recorded which). This TCR came from a male donor with ankylosing spondylitis. CDR3 sequence: CASSFGTGGFGQPQHF. As DNA, the CDR3 is TGTGCCAGCAGTTTCGGGACAGGGGGATTTGGTCAGCCCCAGCATTTT.